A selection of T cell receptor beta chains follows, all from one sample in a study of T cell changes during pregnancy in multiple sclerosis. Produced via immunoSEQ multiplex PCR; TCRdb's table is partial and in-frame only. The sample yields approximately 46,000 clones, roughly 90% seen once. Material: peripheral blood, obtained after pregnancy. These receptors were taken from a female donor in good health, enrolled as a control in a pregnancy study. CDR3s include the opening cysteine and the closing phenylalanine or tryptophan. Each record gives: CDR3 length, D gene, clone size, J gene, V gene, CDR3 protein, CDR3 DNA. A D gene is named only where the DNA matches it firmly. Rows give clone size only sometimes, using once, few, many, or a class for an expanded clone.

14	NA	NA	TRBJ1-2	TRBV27	CASTRQGNLYGYTF	TGTGCCAGCACCCGTCAGGGTAACCTCTATGGCTACACCTTC
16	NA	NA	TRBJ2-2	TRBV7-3	CASSFPTRSNTGELFF	TGTGCCAGCAGCTTTCCCACTAGGTCCAACACCGGGGAGCTGTTTTTT
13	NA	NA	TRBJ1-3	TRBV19	CASGTSSGNTIYF	TGTGCCAGTGGGACTTCCTCTGGAAACACCATATATTTT
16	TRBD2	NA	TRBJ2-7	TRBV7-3	CASSSGLAGPSYEQYF	TGTGCCAGCAGCTCGGGACTAGCGGGCCCCTCCTACGAGCAGTACTTC
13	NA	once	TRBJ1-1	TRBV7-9	CASSLGTYGEAFF	TGTGCCAGCAGCTTAGGGACATACGGTGAAGCTTTCTTT
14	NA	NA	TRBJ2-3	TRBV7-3	CASSYIGLQDTQYF	TGTGCCAGCAGCTATATTGGATTACAGGATACGCAGTATTTT
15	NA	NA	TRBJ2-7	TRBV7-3	CASSLEGSSPYEQYF	TGTGCCAGCAGCTTAGAGGGCTCTTCTCCATACGAGCAGTACTTC
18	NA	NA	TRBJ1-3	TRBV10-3	CAISDGLGLHSSGNTIYF	TGTGCCATCAGTGATGGACTCGGCCTACACAGCTCTGGAAACACCATATATTTT
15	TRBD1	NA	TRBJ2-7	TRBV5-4	CASSAPGQDLYEQYF	TGTGCCAGCAGCGCTCCGGGACAGGACCTCTACGAGCAGTACTTC
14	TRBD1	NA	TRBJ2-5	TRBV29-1	CSVPRTGTEETQYF	TGCAGCGTTCCCCGTACCGGGACAGAAGAGACCCAGTACTTC